This TCR beta chain derives from a study of shared clonotypes between healthy human individuals. For the study at large: Researchers assigned three CD4 naive, three CD4 memory, two CD8 naive and one CD8 memory plate to each donor.

The CDR3 extends over 13 amino acids. Looked up from germline, CDR1 is MNHNS and CDR2 is SASEGT. V was trimmed by 6 bases and J by 0 bases, leaving 9 bases between them. The naive CD8 population came from CD45RO-negative cells selected for CCR7, without terminally differentiated effector memory CD45RA+ cells. All donors were healthy HIV-negative adults lacking recent acute infections or vaccinations. The repertoire was sequenced with immunoSEQ multiplex PCR; TCRdb's copy has only in-frame clones and lacks some. The table has millions of clones, approximately 95% seen once; the top ten hold more than 0.95%.

The sequencing sample was made of naive CD8+ T cells sorted from blood. The genes are TRBV6-1 and TRBJ2-7; D ambiguous. This clonotype was obtained from a man aged 18 to 29 in good health. The CDR3 bases are TGTGCCAGCAGGCGAGAGAGCTCCTACGAGCAGTACTTC. It specifies CASRRESSYEQYF.